This T cell receptor (beta chain) was obtained from a study of early T cells in non-severe SARS-CoV-2 infection. Study details: With bulk RNA from unsorted whole blood as input, sequencing yielded unpaired chains.

As part of library construction, unique molecular identifiers were attached to individual cDNA molecules. TCRdb independently ran MiXCR on the 5' RACE reads; one entry per CDR3 protein. Counted here are tens of thousands of distinct CDR3 sequences, under 8.5% occurring once; the ten biggest clones make up 5.5% to 7.5%. V lost 4 bases, J lost 5 bases, and 17 bases lay in between. The germline gives CDR1 DFQATT, CDR2 SNEGSKA (reference sequence). The CDR3 length is 14 residues. This clonotype was counted at least ten times. The sample consisted of whole blood, taken at baseline. The chain has TRBV20-1 and TRBJ2-5; no firm D call. The clonotype originates from an adult who was a healthcare worker with PCR-confirmed SARS-CoV-2 infection or an uninfected control (not recorded which). CDR3 amino acids: CSAIGSAALETQYF. CDR3 in DNA: TGCAGTGCTATTGGCTCGGCGGCGTTGGAGACCCAGTACTTC.